These 14 T cell receptor beta chains were all obtained from the same sample, sequenced in a study of identical twins. A single record per CDR3 protein comes from TCRdb applying MiXCR to the 5' RACE reads. The sample carries around 450,000 distinct CDR3 sequences, approximately 15% recorded once. These same records also appear under a second study, on yellow fever vaccine responses in identical twins.

Sequenced material: CD4+ T cells sorted from blood. The receptors were sampled from a woman in her late teens or twenties in good health.

This chain connects TRBV6-2 or TRBV6-3 to TRBJ2-7; TRBD1 might be the D (5 bases). V dropped 8 bases and J dropped 4 bases, with 18 bases sitting between them. Germline CDR1 is MNHEY and CDR2 is SVGEGT. The CDR3 spans 14 residues. The CDR3 region is CASAIREFQYEQYF. For the CDR3, the DNA is TGTGCCAGCGCGATCAGGGAATTTCAATACGAGCAGTACTTC.

In its sample, this clonotype was seen many times. An end of the junction does not agree with germline; a read error may underlie this. This chain joins TRBV5-1 and TRBJ2-7, with D tentatively TRBD1 (6 bases). In germline, CDR1 is SGHRS, CDR2 YFSETQ. This CDR3 comprises 13 residues. The CDR3 sequence: CASSLDRSYEQYF. DNA for the CDR3: TGTGCTAGCAGCTTAGACAGGTCCTACGAGCAGTACTTC. Supplemented by reference TRBV5-1 and TRBJ2-7, the full variable domain reads KAGVTQTPRYLIKTRGQQVTLSCSPISGHRSVSWYQQTPGQGLQFLFEYFSETQRNKGNFPGRFSGRQFSNSRSEMNVSTLELGDSALYLCASSLDRSYEQYFGPGTRLTVT.

This clonotype was recorded a few times. The rearrangement uses TRBV24-1 and TRBJ1-1; D is undetermined. CDR1 and CDR2 (germline): KGHDR, SFDVKD. The V end was cut by 0 bases, the J end by 11 bases, with 6 bases between. This CDR3 has 11 residues. The CDR3 here is CATSDLSGAFF. Written as DNA, the CDR3 is TGTGCCACCAGTGATTTGAGTGGGGCTTTCTTT.

In this sample, this clonotype turned up a few times. The chain couples TRBV5-1 to TRBJ1-4; D possibly corresponds to TRBD1 (6 bases). V was pared by 4 bases and J by 5 bases, with 18 bases between. CDR3 length: 16 amino acids. Germline V gene sequence: CDR1 SGHRS, CDR2 YFSETQ. The CDR3 reads CASSRSPQGINEKLFF. The CDR3 DNA sequence: TGCGCCAGCAGCCGATCACCTCAGGGGATAAATGAAAAACTGTTTTTT.

This clonotype was recorded a few times. The chain uses TRBV12-3 or TRBV12-4 and TRBJ2-6; a possible D gene is TRBD1 (5 bases). Trimming left V 4 bases short and J 2 bases short, with 9 bases between. The CDR3 is 15 residues long. For the CDR3, the DNA is TGTGCCAGCAGTTCCAGGGTACCTGGGGCCAACGTCCTGACTTTC. As protein: CASSSRVPGANVLTF.

The chain recombines TRBV6-1 with TRBJ2-7; 15 bases fit TRBD2. The CDR3 spans 19 residues. In germline, CDR1 is MNHNS, CDR2 SASEGT. The trim removed 5 bases at V and 2 bases at J, leaving 13 bases unmatched. The CDR3 here is CASSPLPGTSGGNTYEQYF. CDR3 DNA sequence: TGTGCCAGCAGTCCGTTGCCTGGGACTAGCGGGGGGAACACCTACGAGCAGTACTTC.

In this sample, this clonotype turned up a few times. The chain uses TRBV27 and TRBJ2-7; tentatively, D is TRBD2 (5 bases). Germline CDR1 and CDR2: MNHEY and SMNVEV (reference sequence). The CDR3 length is 15 residues. Trimming stripped 4 bases from V and 4 bases from J, with 17 bases between. The CDR3 DNA sequence: TGTGCCAGCAGTTCATCCATCCACGGAGGATACGAGCAGTACTTC. The encoded protein is CASSSSIHGGYEQYF.

The chain links TRBV14 to TRBJ2-7; either TRBD1 or TRBD2 may fit D (5 bases each). Trimming took off 2 bases at V and 4 bases at J, with 15 bases between the two ends. Germline lookup yields CDR1 SGHDN and CDR2 FVKESK. This CDR3 region has 15 residues. The CDR3 coding sequence is TGTGCCAGCAGCCAATCCCAGGGAGTGGGTTACGAGCAGTACTTC. Amino acids: CASSQSQGVGYEQYF.

The table lists this clonotype with a few counts. The chain uses TRBV2 and TRBJ2-1; D assignment may be TRBD1 or TRBD2 (6 bases each). Trimming stripped 4 bases from V and 4 bases from J, with 17 bases between. CDR1 is SNHLY and CDR2 is FYNNEI in the germline V gene. The CDR3 runs 16 residues. The CDR3 nucleotides are TGTGCCAGCAGTGGCGCATTAGGGGGGAGGTACAATGAGCAGTTCTTC. Its translation: CASSGALGGRYNEQFF. The variable domain in full, completed from reference TRBV2 and TRBJ2-1, reads EPEVTQTPSHQVTQMGQEVILRCVPISNHLYFYWYRQILGQKVEFLVSFYNNEISEKSEIFDDQFSVERPDGSNFTLKIRSTKLEDSAMYFCASSGALGGRYNEQFFGPGTRLTVL.

V usage is TRBV6-1 and J usage is TRBJ2-2; no clear D. This CDR3 has 15 amino acids. Germline lookup yields CDR1 MNHNS and CDR2 SASEGT. V shed 6 bases and J shed 0 bases, with 11 bases lying between them. CDR3 protein: CASSPGGTNTGELFF. The CDR3 coding sequence is TGTGCCAGCAGCCCCGGTGGGACGAACACCGGGGAGCTGTTTTTT.

This clonotype came up a few times. The chain couples TRBV29-1 to TRBJ1-2; D remains unclear. Trimming cost V 3 bases and J 2 bases, with 10 bases left between them. CDR1 and CDR2 from the germline V gene are SQVTM and ANQGSEA. The CDR3 has 13 amino acids. This CDR3 is CSVDSTRNYGYTF. Written as DNA, the CDR3 is TGCAGCGTTGATTCCACCCGAAACTATGGCTACACCTTC.

The rearrangement links TRBV3-1 to TRBJ2-7; 7 nucleotides align to TRBD2. Looked up from germline, CDR1 is LGHDT and CDR2 is YNNKEL (reference sequence). The CDR3 sequence is 15 residues long. V shed 2 bases, J shed 9 bases, and the junction held 13 bases outside the gene matches. CDR3 region: CASSQLMRGGGGQYF. The CDR3 DNA is TGTGCCAGCAGCCAACTGATGAGGGGCGGCGGGGGGCAGTACTTC.

The chain uses TRBV6-1 and TRBJ2-3, with 9 bases matching TRBD1. CDR1 MNHNS and CDR2 SASEGT come from the germline V gene. The CDR3 length is 14 residues. V lost 9 bases and J lost 4; bases outside the gene matches: 8. The CDR3 protein is CASARDRDSDTQYF. Written as DNA, the CDR3 is TGTGCCAGTGCCAGGGACAGGGATTCAGATACGCAGTATTTT.

This clonotype has a handful of counts. The chain couples TRBV5-1 to TRBJ2-1; 7 bases match TRBD2. Trimming removed 4 bases from V and 3 bases from J; junction bases left unmatched: 10. The CDR3 contains 16 residues. The germline gives CDR1 SGHRS, CDR2 YFSETQ. Here the CDR3 reads CASSPGLEWGYNEQFF. The CDR3 DNA reads TGCGCCAGCAGCCCCGGACTAGAATGGGGCTACAATGAGCAGTTCTTC.